The clone carrying this T cell receptor (beta chain) has only one observation. At one of its ends the junction is not consistent with the germline gene, which may arise from a read error. This entry is derived from a study of early T cells in non-severe SARS-CoV-2 infection. About the study: Chains stayed unpaired after sequencing of bulk RNA from unsorted whole blood.

Attachment of unique molecular identifiers was made to individual cDNA molecules. TCRdb re-derived calls from the 5' RACE reads in MiXCR, one entry per CDR3 protein. The data contain approximately 56,000 distinct CDR3 sequences, about 10% of them singletons. This CDR3 contains 16 residues. Germline-derived CDR1 and CDR2 are MDHEN and SYDVKM. The TCR comes from an adult who was a healthcare worker with PCR-confirmed SARS-CoV-2 infection or an uninfected control (not recorded which). The chain is built from TRBV28 and TRBJ2-2, with a possible D match to TRBD1 (6 bases). The sequenced sample was whole blood. The CDR3 bases are TGTGCCAGCAGTTTAAGAGGGGGATCGAACACCGGGGAGCTGCTTTTT. Translation gives CASSLRGGSNTGELLF.